Listed here are 31 T cell receptor beta chains from one sample, sequenced in a study of cytomegalovirus exposure and HLA in healthy donors. The PCR was carried out with 60 Vbeta primers and 13 Jbeta primers. TCRdb keeps only in-frame clones here, not all; method: immunoSEQ multiplex PCR. The table includes approximately 190,000 clones, under 90% detected once. Source material: PBMCs. These receptors originate from a boy aged 2-9 years in good health and CMV-seronegative.

CDR3 protein: CASSQTRGETQYF. CDR3 sequence (DNA): TGCGCCAGCAGCCAGACTAGGGGAGAGACCCAGTACTTC. The J gene is TRBJ2-5, the V gene TRBV4-1; D might be TRBD2 (6 bases). The CDR3 runs 13 residues. Germline V gene sequence: CDR1 MGHRA, CDR2 YSYEKL. Deletions cut 3 bases from V and 4 bases from J, with 9 bases between.

The rearrangement uses TRBV19 and TRBJ1-2; D is undetermined. Trimming removed 6 bases at V and 8 bases at J, with 22 bases between. This CDR3 region has 15 residues. CDR1 is LNHDA and CDR2 is SQIVND in the germline V gene (reference sequence). The CDR3: CASSRPPSPSGGYTF. CDR3 nucleotide sequence: TGTGCCAGTAGCCGCCCACCGAGCCCGAGCGGGGGCTACACCTTC.

J is TRBJ2-7 and V is TRBV6-5; 10 nucleotides align to TRBD1. After removal of 5 bases from V and 2 bases from J, the junction contained 3 bases not matched to a gene. Germline V lookup: CDR1 MNHEY, CDR2 SVGAGI. The CDR3 is 14 amino acids. The CDR3 is CASSLGQGAYEQYF. The CDR3 DNA sequence: TGTGCCAGCAGTCTCGGACAGGGGGCCTACGAGCAGTACTTC.

V and J are TRBV4-2 and TRBJ2-2, with D tentatively TRBD1 (6 bases). The CDR3 length is 15 residues. V was pared by 0 bases and J by 3 bases, with 8 bases between. The germline CDR1 and CDR2 sequences are LGHNA and YNFKEQ. The CDR3 DNA sequence: TGTGCCAGCAGCCAAGACCCAGGGGACACCGGGGAGCTGTTTTTT. Its translation is CASSQDPGDTGELFF.

The chain carries TRBV19 and TRBJ1-2; no reliable D call. Trimming left V 5 bases short and J 2 bases short, with 9 bases between. Looked up from germline, CDR1 is LNHDA and CDR2 is SQIVND (reference sequence). CDR3 length equals 13 residues. The CDR3 DNA sequence: TGTGCCAGTAGTGTTACAAACAACTATGGCTACACCTTC. Protein sequence: CASSVTNNYGYTF.

V gene TRBV6-6 combines with J gene TRBJ1-2; 7 positions agree with TRBD1. J was trimmed by 8 bases and V by 6 bases; bases with no gene match: 9. The CDR3 sequence is 13 residues long. Germline-derived CDR1 and CDR2 are MNHNY and SVGAGI (reference sequence). CDR3 DNA sequence: TGTGCCAGCAGCAACCAGGGGGATCCCGGCTACACCTTC. Protein product: CASSNQGDPGYTF.

V usage is TRBV11-1 and J usage is TRBJ1-2, with a weak D call TRBD1 (5 bases). Deletions cut 5 bases from V and 8 bases from J, with 18 bases between. This CDR3 spans 14 amino acids. Germline V gene lookup returns CDR1 SGHAT and CDR2 FQDESV (reference sequence). The CDR3 loop is CASSVGADGWGYTF. CDR3 DNA: TGTGCCAGCAGCGTAGGGGCTGACGGCTGGGGCTACACCTTC. The full variable domain, completed using reference TRBV11-1 and TRBJ1-2, is EAEVAQSPRYKITEKSQAVAFWCDPISGHATLYWYRQILGQGPELLVQFQDESVVDDSQLPKDRFSAERLKGVDSTLKIQPAELGDSAMYLCASSVGADGWGYTFGSGTRLTVV.

The chain joins TRBV2 to TRBJ2-6, with D unresolved. The V gene's germline CDR1 is SNHLY and CDR2 FYNNEI. Between the trimmed V and J ends, which lost 9 bases and 4 bases, there was a span of 13 bases. The CDR3 runs to 14 residues. For the CDR3, the DNA is TGTGCCAGTCAGGAACTCGCCGGGGCCAACGTCCTGACTTTC. Amino acids: CASQELAGANVLTF.

This rearrangement joins TRBV11-2 to TRBJ2-1; D might be TRBD1 (6 bases). Trimming took 5 bases from V and 4 from J, leaving 15 bases between them. Germline V CDR1 and CDR2: SGHAT, FQNNGV. The CDR3 contains 15 residues. The CDR3, as DNA: TGTGCCAGCAGCACAATCCGGGACAAGTACAATGAGCAGTTCTTC. Its protein product is CASSTIRDKYNEQFF. The entire variable domain, with the rest obtained from reference TRBV11-2 and TRBJ2-1, is as follows: EAGVAQSPRYKIIEKRQSVAFWCNPISGHATLYWYQQILGQGPKLLIQFQNNGVVDDSQLPKDRFSAERLKGVDSTLKIQPAKLEDSAVYLCASSTIRDKYNEQFFGPGTRLTVL.

V usage is TRBV4-1 and J usage is TRBJ2-6; weak D call: TRBD1 (6 bases). The V and J ends lost 0 bases and 0 bases respectively, with 18 bases between them. Germline loops: CDR1 MGHRA, CDR2 YSYEKL. This CDR3 is 20 amino acids long. The CDR3 here is CASSQDLTGPADSGANVLTF. The CDR3 coding sequence is TGCGCCAGCAGCCAAGACCTGACAGGCCCAGCGGACTCTGGGGCCAACGTCCTGACTTTC.

This chain joins TRBV29-1 and TRBJ2-5, with TRBD1 as a possible D gene (5 bases). The V end was cut by 3 bases, the J end by 1 base, with 9 bases between. CDR1 SQVTM and CDR2 ANQGSEA come from the germline V gene. This CDR3 is 13 amino acids long. The CDR3 here is CSVDGAAQETQYF. The CDR3 DNA reads TGCAGCGTTGATGGGGCAGCCCAAGAGACCCAGTACTTC. Looking up the rest from reference TRBV29-1 and TRBJ2-5 gives the full variable domain: SAVISQKPSRDICQRGTSLTIQCQVDSQVTMMFWYRQQPGQSLTLIATANQGSEATYESGFVIDKFPISRPNLTFSTLTVSNMSPEDSSIYLCSVDGAAQETQYFGPGTRLLVL.

The rearrangement joins TRBV7-2 to TRBJ1-2; 10 nucleotides line up with TRBD1. This CDR3 has 17 residues. V lost 0 bases, J lost 8 bases, and 12 bases stayed unmatched. Germline loops: CDR1 SGHTA, CDR2 FQGNSA. This CDR3 is CASSLAGTGAQRGGYTF. The CDR3 DNA is TGTGCCAGCAGCTTAGCCGGGACAGGGGCCCAAAGGGGGGGCTACACCTTC.

This chain uses TRBV27 with TRBJ2-7; no reliable D call. The CDR3 runs 14 residues. V lost 2 bases and J lost 1, with 9 bases in between. Looked up from germline, CDR1 is MNHEY and CDR2 is SMNVEV (reference sequence). The CDR3 here is CASSLKPSSYEQYF. The CDR3 DNA is TGTGCCAGCAGTTTAAAACCCAGTTCCTACGAGCAGTACTTC.

The chain couples TRBV27 to TRBJ1-1, with 7 bases lining up with TRBD1. V shed 2 bases and J 7 bases; nucleotides not matched to a gene: 16. The CDR3 has 17 residues. Germline V CDR1 and CDR2: MNHEY, SMNVEV (reference sequence). The CDR3: CASSLHLPQTGVDEAFF. The CDR3 DNA reads TGTGCCAGCAGTTTACACCTACCTCAAACAGGGGTTGATGAAGCTTTCTTT.

This clone has just a few counts. The chain is built from TRBV19 and TRBJ2-1, with TRBD2 matching over 11 bases. V shed 6 bases, J shed 5 bases, and the junction held 6 bases outside the gene matches. The germline CDR1 and CDR2 sequences are LNHDA and SQIVND (reference sequence). This CDR3 region has 15 residues. Here the CDR3 reads CASRILAGGNNEQFF. The CDR3 nucleotides are TGTGCCAGTAGGATCCTAGCGGGGGGAAACAATGAGCAGTTCTTC. Complete variable domain (other parts from reference TRBV19 and TRBJ2-1): DGGITQSPKYLFRKEGQNVTLSCEQNLNHDAMYWYRQDPGQGLRLIYYSQIVNDFQKGDIAEGYSVSREKKESFPLTVTSAQKNPTAFYLCASRILAGGNNEQFFGPGTRLTVL.

This clone was seen more than once but under ten times. The genes are TRBV5-4 and TRBJ1-5; TRBD1 is a possible D gene (6 bases). CDR3 length: 17 residues. Trimming shortened V by 4 bases and J by 5 bases, and 22 bases separated the two germline ends. Looked up from germline, CDR1 is SGHNT and CDR2 is YYREEE (reference sequence). CDR3 loop: CASSPVENRAKDQPQHF. Written as DNA, the CDR3 is TGTGCCAGCAGCCCTGTGGAGAACAGGGCTAAAGATCAGCCCCAGCATTTT.

This clone has more than one count but fewer than ten. V and J are TRBV7-9 and TRBJ2-7; 14 bases align to TRBD2. The germline V gene has CDR1 SEHNR and CDR2 FQNEAQ (reference sequence). The CDR3 spans 18 residues. After removal of 5 bases from V and 3 bases from J, the junction contained 12 bases not matched to a gene. The CDR3 nucleotides read TGTGCCAGCAGCCGCCACCTAGGGGGACTAGCGGGGGACTACGAGCAGTACTTC. Amino acid sequence: CASSRHLGGLAGDYEQYF.

This clone appeared a few times. V is TRBV5-1 and J is TRBJ1-1; TRBD1 aligns across 7 bases. Per germline, CDR1 SGHRS and CDR2 YFSETQ. The CDR3 runs to 12 residues. After removal of 4 bases from V and 8 bases from J, the junction contained 5 bases not matched to a gene. The CDR3: CASSEGQNEAFF. DNA of the CDR3: TGCGCCAGCAGCGAGGGACAGAACGAAGCTTTCTTT.

The V gene is TRBV6-1, the J gene TRBJ1-1, with a tentative D call TRBD1 (6 bases). Looked up from germline, CDR1 is MNHNS and CDR2 is SASEGT. The CDR3 is 13 residues long. The V gene lost 6 bases and the J gene lost 4 bases, with 12 bases spanning the gap. CDR3 residues: CASRGRQATEAFF. Here the CDR3 DNA reads TGTGCCAGCAGAGGTCGACAGGCCACTGAAGCTTTCTTT.

The chain employs TRBV7-2 and TRBJ1-1, with D hard to call. Trimming took 3 bases from V and 11 from J, leaving 19 bases between them. CDR3 size: 14 residues. CDR1 is SGHTA, CDR2 FQGNSA, per germline. CDR3 nucleotide sequence: TGTGCCAGCAGCTTCACAACGATGGGAGGGTTTGCTTTCTTT. It translates to CASSFTTMGGFAFF.

This clone was detected once. V gene TRBV25-1 combines with J gene TRBJ1-1; no clear D. Germline V gene sequence: CDR1 MGHDK, CDR2 SYGVNS. The CDR3 is 14 amino acids. Deletions cut 5 bases from V and 1 base from J, with 11 bases between. CDR3 nucleotide sequence: TGTGCCAGCAGTTCGGCAGGTTGGAACACTGAAGCTTTCTTT. Translated, it gives CASSSAGWNTEAFF.

V is TRBV5-1 and J is TRBJ1-2; D possibly corresponds to TRBD1 (5 bases). V gave up 5 bases and J gave up 7 bases, with 15 bases separating them. Germline V lookup: CDR1 SGHRS, CDR2 YFSETQ. The CDR3 has 13 amino acids. CDR3 amino acids: CASSPGLLSGYTF. CDR3 nucleotide sequence: TGCGCCAGCAGTCCAGGGCTCTTATCTGGCTACACCTTC.

The CDR3 spells CASSLSLQGNYGYTF. For the CDR3, the DNA is TGTGCCAGCAGCTTATCGCTACAGGGAAACTATGGCTACACCTTC. The V and J genes are TRBV7-9 and TRBJ1-2, with D perhaps TRBD1 (6 bases). Deletions cut 2 bases from V and 2 bases from J, with 12 bases between. Per the germline V gene, CDR1 is SEHNR and CDR2 is FQNEAQ (reference sequence). The CDR3 totals 15 residues.

The chain joins TRBV4-1 to TRBJ1-5; D not resolved. The V gene lost 1 base and the J gene lost 4 bases, with 11 bases spanning the gap. Germline-derived CDR1 and CDR2 are MGHRA and YSYEKL. The CDR3 totals 15 residues. The CDR3 sequence: CASSQGVLENQPQHF. The CDR3 nucleotides are TGCGCCAGCAGCCAAGGGGTACTGGAGAATCAGCCCCAGCATTTT.

V and J are TRBV11-2 and TRBJ2-3; the match to TRBD2 covers 8 bases. The V gene end was trimmed by 1 base and the J gene end by 5 bases; junction bases not matched to a gene: 8. Per the germline V gene, CDR1 is SGHAT and CDR2 is FQNNGV. The length of the CDR3 is 16 residues. CDR3 nucleotides: TGTGCCAGCAGCTTAGTAGCGGGGTCAACTGGAGATACGCAGTATTTT. Translating gives CASSLVAGSTGDTQYF.

This clone was recorded once. The chain couples TRBV4-3 to TRBJ1-1; D gene unclear. The CDR3 consists of 16 residues. The ends were cut back, 0 bases at V and 5 bases at J, with 16 bases in the middle. Looked up from germline, CDR1 is LGHNA and CDR2 is YSLEER. CDR3 protein: CASSQDWYREETEAFF. The DNA for the CDR3 is TGCGCCAGCAGCCAAGATTGGTACCGGGAAGAGACTGAAGCTTTCTTT.

This clone was seen a single time. Within the sample, other DNA sequences also encode this same CDR3. This rearrangement joins TRBV2 to TRBJ2-7; D gene ambiguous. Trimming shortened V by 1 base and J by 3 bases, and 7 bases separated the two germline ends. The CDR3 has 13 amino acids. Germline-derived CDR1 and CDR2 are SNHLY and FYNNEI. In nucleotides, the CDR3 is TGTGCCAGCAGTGAAGATCGCGTCTACGAGCAGTACTTC. This translates into CASSEDRVYEQYF.

Only a few counts were recorded for this clone. V is TRBV4-3 and J is TRBJ2-3, with TRBD1 identical over 7 bases. V was clipped by 4 bases and J by 4 bases; unmatched bases: 11. CDR3 length: 16 amino acids. CDR1 and CDR2 (germline): LGHNA, YSLEER. This CDR3 is CASSPQPTGKADTQYF. DNA of the CDR3: TGCGCCAGCAGCCCCCAGCCGACAGGGAAGGCAGATACGCAGTATTTT.

This clone showed up just a few times. This chain connects TRBV19 to TRBJ1-1; TRBD1 matches 8 bases. The CDR3 is 13 amino acids. Looked up from germline, CDR1 is LNHDA and CDR2 is SQIVND (reference sequence). With 5 bases clipped from V and 9 bases from J, the junction kept 8 bases outside the gene matches. The CDR3 loop is CASSARTGTKAFF. DNA for the CDR3: TGTGCCAGTAGTGCCCGGACAGGGACAAAAGCTTTCTTT.

The V and J genes are TRBV30 and TRBJ2-1; TRBD2 matches at 7 bases. After removal of 2 bases from V and 10 bases from J, the junction contained 8 bases not matched to a gene. CDR3 length: 13 residues. Germline assignment: CDR1 GTSNPN and CDR2 SVGIG (reference sequence). CDR3 nucleotide sequence: TGTGCCTGGAGTCCCCGGGGGGTTTCAGAGCAGTTCTTC. Translated: CAWSPRGVSEQFF.

This rearrangement joins TRBV25-1 to TRBJ2-3; a possible D gene is TRBD2 (5 bases). The ends were cut back, 4 bases at V and 1 base at J, with 18 bases in the middle. The length of the CDR3 is 17 residues. Germline CDR1 reads MGHDK; CDR2 reads SYGVNS. CDR3: CASSGHSDGLGTDTQYF. CDR3 nucleotides: TGTGCCAGCAGTGGACATAGCGACGGGTTGGGCACAGATACGCAGTATTTT.